The entry below describes one T cell receptor beta chain. The specificity of this receptor is unknown. The record has no base qualities; no much larger clone is one base away. Ficoll-Paque density gradient centrifugation was the method used to isolate PBMCs. The germline V gene (reference sequence) provides CDR1 LGHDT and CDR2 YNNKEL. The trim is 3 bases for V and 0 bases for J, with a gap of 11 bases between the germline ends. The CDR3 runs 15 residues from the cysteine to the phenylalanine. Only the CDR3 portion is preserved as DNA: 45 bases, with reading frame beginning at the first base. This record comes from a study of T-cell memory formation after mild COVID-19 (dated by TCRdb to the early 2020s). Looking at the study overall: TCR sequence clusters from the two donors were found to be largely donor specific. In a couple of donors, T-cell clones that expanded and contracted after mild COVID-19 were followed by sequencing TCRalpha and TCRbeta repertoires longitudinally. The cohort was made up of two young adult volunteers, one female and one male, who were previously healthy. Points the paper makes about the study in general: SARS-CoV-2 specificity of the second-wave clones peaking on day 37 was not confirmed. Contracting CD4+ clones appeared mostly in the CM and EM memory subsets, whereas CD8+ clones were enriched in EMRA. Clones that contracted from day 15 to 85 showed balanced CD4/CD8 phenotypes, whereas a second wave of clones that expanded from day 15 to 37 leaned towards CD4+. The study included only two mild cases, and larger cohorts that include severe cases with pre-infection samples were judged to be necessary. Some responding clones were detected in pre-infection memory, which suggested that pre-existing cross-reactive memory T cells had joined the SARS-CoV-2 response.

The sequencer listed for this sample is Illumina NovaSeq 6000. TCRalpha and TCRbeta cDNA libraries were built by 5'RACE with constant-segment primers, adding sample barcodes and unique molecular identifiers. RNA was extracted from every sample with Trizol reagent. Libraries were amplified in two PCR steps, with a second sample barcode and Illumina TruSeq adapters added in the second step. The libraries were sequenced on an Illumina NovaSeq using 2 x 150 bp paired-end reads. Per the authors' processing: The reads were demultiplexed and collapsed into UMI-guided consensus sequences using migec v1.2.7. Using mixcr v2.1.11, UMI consensuses were aligned to TRA and TRB V and J templates and then assembled into clonotypes. Expanded or contracted clonotypes were those called significant by both edgeR and NoisET, with noise models trained on biological replicates. For edgeR calls, the thresholds were a false discovery rate-adjusted p below 0.01 and a log2 fold-change of 1. As an exploratory analysis of dynamics, PCA with hierarchical clustering was applied to max-normalized trajectories of the 1000 most abundant clonotypes. The CD4 or CD8 phenotype of responding clones was assigned using the separately sequenced CD4+ and CD8+ repertoires. TCRdb applied fastp at Q25 and MiXCR to the public reads, then kept only in-frame beta chains. Rows with a matching CDR3 protein are joined into one entry that keeps the most common DNA and genes. The authors' filters were not applied to this entry. For this sample there are approximately 300,000 distinct CDR3 sequences; approximately 16% appear just once. The ten largest clones represent around 20% of the sample.

The receptor's source is a man between 18 and 35 years old who had mild COVID-19 (a few samples of this study predate the infection). The sample titles of this study are shuffled in the database, so cell type and time point are left out; the donor was told from shared clones. What was sequenced was PBMCs or a T cell subset sorted from them (not recorded which). Here the chain combines TRBV3-1 and TRBJ1-2, with the D gene uncertain. The CDR3 protein is CASSQGWPSNYGYTF. The DNA reads TGTGCCAGCAGCCAGGGTTGGCCCTCTAACTATGGCTACACCTTC.